The sequence of this T cell receptor beta chain was determined in a study of metastatic and nonmetastatic thyroid tumors. Study at large: Where malignant and benign thyroid patients were concerned, repertoires were compared across blood and tumor or nodule tissue. Findings of the study overall: According to reports, the diversity of TCR beta was significantly higher in malignant thyroid tumors than in benign nodules, and this held in both blood and tumor samples.

Germline values: CDR1 ENHRY, CDR2 SYGVKD. The V and J ends lost 4 bases and 3 bases respectively, with 14 bases between them. The CDR3 has 15 residues. All patients were treatment-naive before thyroid surgery. This clone has ten or more counts. Its antigen is undetermined. TCRdb re-clonotyped the PCR reads through MiXCR. This table has 45,000 to 65,000 clones, 20% appearing once. This rearrangement joins TRBV10-3 to TRBJ2-3; D is unresolved. Sequences were obtained from blood. The source is a female donor with papillary thyroid cancer or a benign thyroid nodule (not recorded which). Some clones in this sample may be carry-over from other donors' samples. The CDR3, as DNA: TGTGCCATCAGTGTGGCCCTACCCAGGACAGATACGCAGTATTTT. The encoded protein is CAISVALPRTDTQYF.